Shown below are 9 T cell receptor beta chains from a single sample sequenced in a study of T cell responses to AZD1222 COVID-19 vaccine. The method was immunoSEQ multiplex PCR; TCRdb's version includes in-frame clones alone and lacks a portion of them. This table holds around 150,000 clones, roughly 94% found once. The input for sequencing was peripheral blood, taken on day 0 of AZD1222 vaccination. The receptors originated from an adult in good health.

The chain joins TRBV14 to TRBJ1-1; D unresolved. V was clipped by 1 base and J by 6 bases, with 9 bases between them. This CDR3 comprises 13 residues. Germline V lookup: CDR1 SGHDN, CDR2 FVKESK. The CDR3 protein is CASSQVLDAEAFF. The DNA for the CDR3 is TGTGCCAGCAGCCAAGTCTTGGACGCTGAAGCTTTCTTT.

V gene TRBV12-3 or TRBV12-4 combines with J gene TRBJ2-1, with D uncertain. This CDR3 has 12 residues. Trimming pared 3 bases from V and 6 bases from J, leaving 6 bases between. CDR3 in amino acids: CASSFGLNEQFF. The CDR3 nucleotides are TGTGCCAGCAGTTTCGGTCTCAATGAGCAGTTCTTC.

The V and J genes are TRBV15 and TRBJ1-1, with D unresolved. V was pared by 0 bases and J by 1 base, with 3 bases between. The CDR3 sequence is 13 residues long. Germline loops: CDR1 LNHNV, CDR2 YYDKDF (reference sequence). The CDR3 DNA sequence: TGTGCCACCAGCAGAGAGGGGAACACTGAAGCTTTCTTT. Encoded protein: CATSREGNTEAFF.

As DNA, the CDR3 is TGTGCCAGCGTACCGGACAGGGGTGGCTATGGCTACACCTTC. It yields the protein CASVPDRGGYGYTF. V is TRBV28 and J is TRBJ1-2, with 9 bases lining up with TRBD1. V dropped 8 bases and J dropped 4; count of bases not matched to a gene: 8. The CDR3 sequence is 14 residues long. Germline CDR1 reads MDHEN; CDR2 reads SYDVKM.

V is TRBV19 and J is TRBJ1-5, with D hard to call. The CDR3 spans 15 residues. The V end was cut by 3 bases, the J end by 0 bases, with 9 bases between. The germline CDR1 and CDR2 sequences are LNHDA and SQIVND (reference sequence). CDR3 region: CASSITQYSNQPQHF. The CDR3 DNA reads as TGTGCCAGTAGTATTACACAGTATAGCAATCAGCCCCAGCATTTT.

The chain joins TRBV7-9 to TRBJ2-7; D perhaps matches TRBD2 (6 bases). CDR3 length: 17 residues. The germline V gene encodes CDR1 SEHNR and CDR2 FQNEAQ (reference sequence). The germline V and J ends were trimmed by 2 bases and 0 bases, with 17 bases remaining between them. CDR3 protein: CASSLTSPRRNSYEQYV. For the CDR3, the DNA is TGTGCCAGCAGCTTAACTAGCCCTCGGAGAAACTCCTACGAGCAGTACGTC.

The CDR3 coding sequence is TGTGCCAGCAGTGAATGGGGGACTAGCGGCTACAATGAGCAGTTCTTC. It translates to CASSEWGTSGYNEQFF. The chain carries TRBV25-1 and TRBJ2-1, with TRBD2 matching 11 bases. J lost 3 bases, V lost 1 base, and 2 bases had no gene match. The V gene's germline CDR1 is MGHDK and CDR2 SYGVNS. The CDR3 is 16 amino acids.

The chain has TRBV5-1 and TRBJ1-2; D possibly corresponds to TRBD1 (6 bases). This CDR3 spans 15 amino acids. V shed 0 bases and J shed 6 bases, with 15 bases lying between them. Germline V gives CDR1 SGHRS, CDR2 YFSETQ. Here the CDR3 DNA reads TGCGCCAGCAGCTTGGCCCCCGGCAGGGGAGATGGCTACACCTTC. This translates into CASSLAPGRGDGYTF.

The rearrangement joins TRBV7-8 to TRBJ1-1; TRBD1 is a possible D gene (6 bases). The CDR3 length is 15 residues. Germline CDR1 SGHVS, CDR2 FQNEAQ. V lost 5 bases and J lost 3, with 16 bases in between. The DNA of the CDR3 is TGTGCCAGCAGCCCTGGACAGACTAGGGACACTGAAGCTTTCTTT. Translated, it gives CASSPGQTRDTEAFF.